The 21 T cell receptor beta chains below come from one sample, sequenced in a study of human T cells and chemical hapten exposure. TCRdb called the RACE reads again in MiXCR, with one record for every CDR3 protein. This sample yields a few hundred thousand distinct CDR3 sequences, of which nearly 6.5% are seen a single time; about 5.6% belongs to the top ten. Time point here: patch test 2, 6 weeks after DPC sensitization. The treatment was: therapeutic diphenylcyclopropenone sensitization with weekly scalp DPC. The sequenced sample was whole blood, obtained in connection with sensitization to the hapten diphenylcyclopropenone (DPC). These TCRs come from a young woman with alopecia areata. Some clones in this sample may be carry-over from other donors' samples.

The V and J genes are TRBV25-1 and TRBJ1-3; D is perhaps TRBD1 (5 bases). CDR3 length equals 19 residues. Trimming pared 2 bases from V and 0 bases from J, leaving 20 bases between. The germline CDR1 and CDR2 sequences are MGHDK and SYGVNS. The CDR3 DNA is TGTGCCAGCAGTGAAATTGGCCTGGTGGAGGGGAGCTCTGGAAACACCATATATTTT. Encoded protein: CASSEIGLVEGSSGNTIYF.

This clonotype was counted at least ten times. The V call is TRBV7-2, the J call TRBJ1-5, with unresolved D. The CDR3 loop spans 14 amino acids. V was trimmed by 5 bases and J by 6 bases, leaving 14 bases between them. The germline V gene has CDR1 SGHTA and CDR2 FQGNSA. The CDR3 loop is CASSAVGVGQPQHF. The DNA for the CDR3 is TGTGCCAGCAGCGCCGTCGGAGTCGGTCAGCCCCAGCATTTT.

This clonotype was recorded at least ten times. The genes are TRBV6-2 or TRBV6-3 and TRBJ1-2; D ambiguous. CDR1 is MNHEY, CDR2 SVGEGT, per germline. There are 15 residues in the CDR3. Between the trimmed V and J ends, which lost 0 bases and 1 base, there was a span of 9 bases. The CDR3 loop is CASSYSAGDNYGYTF. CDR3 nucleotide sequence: TGTGCCAGCAGTTACTCGGCAGGAGATAACTATGGCTACACCTTC.

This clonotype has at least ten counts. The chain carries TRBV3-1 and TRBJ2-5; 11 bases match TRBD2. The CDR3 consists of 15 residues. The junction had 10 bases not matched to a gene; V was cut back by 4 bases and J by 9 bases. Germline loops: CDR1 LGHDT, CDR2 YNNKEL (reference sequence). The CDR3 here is CASSLTSGDTGAQYF. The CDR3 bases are TGTGCCAGCAGCCTGACTAGCGGGGACACTGGGGCCCAGTACTTC.

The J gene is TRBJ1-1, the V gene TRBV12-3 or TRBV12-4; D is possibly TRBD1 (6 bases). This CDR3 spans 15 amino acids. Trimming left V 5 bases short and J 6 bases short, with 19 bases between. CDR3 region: CASSPRGAGTSEAFF. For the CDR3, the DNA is TGTGCCAGCAGTCCCCGGGGGGCAGGGACCTCTGAAGCTTTCTTT.

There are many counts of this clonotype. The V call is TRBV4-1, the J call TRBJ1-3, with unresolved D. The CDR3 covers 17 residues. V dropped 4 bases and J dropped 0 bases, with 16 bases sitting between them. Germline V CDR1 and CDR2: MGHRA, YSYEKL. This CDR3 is CASSPAPGPSSGNTIYF. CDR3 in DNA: TGCGCCAGCAGCCCCGCTCCAGGACCGAGCTCTGGAAACACCATATATTTT.

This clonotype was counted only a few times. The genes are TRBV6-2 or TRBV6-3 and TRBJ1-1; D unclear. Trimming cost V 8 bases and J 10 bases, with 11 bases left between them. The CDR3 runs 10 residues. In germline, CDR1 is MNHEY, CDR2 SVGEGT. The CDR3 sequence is CASGPRRAFF. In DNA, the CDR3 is TGTGCCAGCGGACCTAGGAGAGCTTTCTTT.

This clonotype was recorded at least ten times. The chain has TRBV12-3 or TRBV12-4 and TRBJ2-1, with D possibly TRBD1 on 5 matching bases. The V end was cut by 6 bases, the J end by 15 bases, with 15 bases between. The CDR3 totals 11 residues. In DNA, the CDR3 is TGTGCCAGCAGATCTACAGGTCATCGGTTCTTC. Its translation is CASRSTGHRFF.

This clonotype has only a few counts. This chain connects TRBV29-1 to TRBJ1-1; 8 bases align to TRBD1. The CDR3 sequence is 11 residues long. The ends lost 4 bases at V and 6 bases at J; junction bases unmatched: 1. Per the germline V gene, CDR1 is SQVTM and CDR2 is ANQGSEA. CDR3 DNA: TGCAGCGTTGGGACAGGGTCTGAAGCTTTCTTT. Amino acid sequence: CSVGTGSEAFF.

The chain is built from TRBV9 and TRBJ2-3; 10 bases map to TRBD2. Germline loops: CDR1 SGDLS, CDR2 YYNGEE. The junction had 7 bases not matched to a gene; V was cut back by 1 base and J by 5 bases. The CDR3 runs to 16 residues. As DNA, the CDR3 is TGTGCCAGCAGCGTACAGGCTAGCGGGGGTGGAGATACGCAGTATTTT. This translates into CASSVQASGGGDTQYF.

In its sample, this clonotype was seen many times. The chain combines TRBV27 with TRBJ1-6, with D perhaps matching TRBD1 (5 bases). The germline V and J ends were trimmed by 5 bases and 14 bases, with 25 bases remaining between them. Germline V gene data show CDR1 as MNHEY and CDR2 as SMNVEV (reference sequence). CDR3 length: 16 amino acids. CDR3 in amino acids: CASSPHSVGPPRTLHF. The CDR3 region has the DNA TGTGCCAGCAGTCCCCATTCCGTGGGGCCGCCGAGGACCCTCCACTTT.

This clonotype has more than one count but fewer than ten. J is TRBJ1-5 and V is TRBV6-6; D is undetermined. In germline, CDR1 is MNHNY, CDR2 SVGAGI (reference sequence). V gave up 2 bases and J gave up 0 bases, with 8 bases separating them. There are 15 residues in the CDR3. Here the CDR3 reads CASSYRNYSNQPQHF. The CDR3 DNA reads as TGTGCCAGCAGTTACCGGAACTATAGCAATCAGCCCCAGCATTTT.

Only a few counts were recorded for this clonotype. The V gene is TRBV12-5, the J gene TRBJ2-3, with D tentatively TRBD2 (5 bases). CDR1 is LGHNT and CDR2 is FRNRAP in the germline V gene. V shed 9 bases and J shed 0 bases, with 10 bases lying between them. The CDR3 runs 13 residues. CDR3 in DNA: TGTGCTAGCGGGATTTCTAGCACAGATACGCAGTATTTT. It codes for CASGISSTDTQYF.

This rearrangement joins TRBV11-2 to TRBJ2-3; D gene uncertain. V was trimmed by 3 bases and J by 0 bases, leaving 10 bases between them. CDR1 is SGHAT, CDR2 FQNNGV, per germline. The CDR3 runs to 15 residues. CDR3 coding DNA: TGTGCCAGCAGCTTCGGCCAAGCCAGCACAGATACGCAGTATTTT. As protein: CASSFGQASTDTQYF.

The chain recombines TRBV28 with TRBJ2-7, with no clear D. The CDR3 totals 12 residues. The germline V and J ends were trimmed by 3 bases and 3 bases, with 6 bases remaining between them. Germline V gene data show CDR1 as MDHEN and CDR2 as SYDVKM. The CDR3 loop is CASSFGNYEQYF. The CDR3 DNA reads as TGTGCCAGCAGTTTTGGGAACTACGAGCAGTACTTC. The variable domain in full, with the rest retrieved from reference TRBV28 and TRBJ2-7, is DVKVTQSSRYLVKRTGEKVFLECVQDMDHENMFWYRQDPGLGLRLIYFSYDVKMKEKGDIPEGYSVSREKKERFSLILESASTNQTSMYLCASSFGNYEQYFGPGTRLTVT.

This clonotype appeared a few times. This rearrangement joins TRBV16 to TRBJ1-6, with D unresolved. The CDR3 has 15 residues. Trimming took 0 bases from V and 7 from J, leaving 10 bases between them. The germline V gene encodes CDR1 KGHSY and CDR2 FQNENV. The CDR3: CASSQSGKANSPLHF. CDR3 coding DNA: TGTGCCAGCAGCCAATCAGGGAAAGCCAATTCACCCCTCCACTTT.

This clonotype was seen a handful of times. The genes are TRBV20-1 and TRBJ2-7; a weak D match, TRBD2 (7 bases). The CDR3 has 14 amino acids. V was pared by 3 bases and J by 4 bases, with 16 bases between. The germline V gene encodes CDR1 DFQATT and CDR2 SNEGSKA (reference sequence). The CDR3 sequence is CSASKGGREYEQYF. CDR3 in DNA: TGCAGTGCTAGCAAGGGGGGGCGCGAATACGAGCAGTACTTC.

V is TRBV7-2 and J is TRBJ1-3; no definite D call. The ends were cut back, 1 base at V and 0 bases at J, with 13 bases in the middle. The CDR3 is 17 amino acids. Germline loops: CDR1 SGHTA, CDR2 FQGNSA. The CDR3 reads CASSLGSTVFSGNTIYF. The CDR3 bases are TGTGCCAGCAGCTTAGGGTCGACCGTGTTCTCTGGAAACACCATATATTTT.

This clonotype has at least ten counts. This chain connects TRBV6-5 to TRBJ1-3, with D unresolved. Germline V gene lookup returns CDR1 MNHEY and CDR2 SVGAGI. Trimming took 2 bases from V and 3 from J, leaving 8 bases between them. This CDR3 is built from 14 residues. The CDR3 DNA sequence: TGTGCCAGCAGTTACATGGCAAGTGGAAACACCATATATTTT. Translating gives CASSYMASGNTIYF.

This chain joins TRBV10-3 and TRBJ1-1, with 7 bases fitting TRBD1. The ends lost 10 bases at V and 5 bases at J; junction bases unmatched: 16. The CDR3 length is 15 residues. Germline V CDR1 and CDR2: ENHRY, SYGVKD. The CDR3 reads CATLEGGLQETEAFF. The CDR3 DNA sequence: TGTGCCACCCTCGAAGGGGGCCTTCAAGAAACTGAAGCTTTCTTT.

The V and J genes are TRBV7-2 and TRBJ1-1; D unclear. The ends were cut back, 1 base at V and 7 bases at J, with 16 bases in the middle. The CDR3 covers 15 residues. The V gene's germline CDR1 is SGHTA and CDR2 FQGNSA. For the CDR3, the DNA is TGTGCCAGCAGCTTAGTTTCCGGAACCGTTGATGAAGCTTTCTTT. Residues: CASSLVSGTVDEAFF.